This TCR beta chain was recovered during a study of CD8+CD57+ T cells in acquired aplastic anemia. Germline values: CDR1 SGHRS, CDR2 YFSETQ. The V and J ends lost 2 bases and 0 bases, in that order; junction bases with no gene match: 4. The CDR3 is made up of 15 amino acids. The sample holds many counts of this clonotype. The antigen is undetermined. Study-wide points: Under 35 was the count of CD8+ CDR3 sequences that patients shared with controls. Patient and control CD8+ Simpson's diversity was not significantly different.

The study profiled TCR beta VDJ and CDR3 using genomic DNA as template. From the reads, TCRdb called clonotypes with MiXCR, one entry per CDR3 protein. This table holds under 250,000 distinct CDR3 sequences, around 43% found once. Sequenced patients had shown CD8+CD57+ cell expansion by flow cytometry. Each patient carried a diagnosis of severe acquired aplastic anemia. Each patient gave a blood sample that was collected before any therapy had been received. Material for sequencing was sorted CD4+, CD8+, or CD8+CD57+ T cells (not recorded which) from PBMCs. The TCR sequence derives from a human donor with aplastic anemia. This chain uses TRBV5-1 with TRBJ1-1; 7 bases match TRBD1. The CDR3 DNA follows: TGCGCCAGCAGCTTTCGGGGACAGATGAACACTGAAGCTTTCTTT. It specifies CASSFRGQMNTEAFF.